This TCR beta chain was identified during a study of blood T cell repertoires in COVID-19. Some clones are missing from TCRdb's copy, which holds only in-frame ones; the method was immunoSEQ multiplex PCR. This table has 150,000 to 200,000 clones, 88% appearing once. This clone was picked up one time. This receptor was identified in a man aged 40-55 years with active or convalescent COVID-19. Source material: peripheral blood.

This chain's CDR3 is CASSRTTNEQFF. DNA of the CDR3: TGCGCCAGCAGCAGGACTACCAATGAGCAGTTCTTC. The chain is built from TRBV10-2 and TRBJ2-1; D perhaps matches TRBD2 (6 bases). The CDR3 is 12 residues long. Trimming cost V 6 bases and J 6 bases, with 9 bases left between them. From germline, CDR1 is WSHSY and CDR2 SAAADI.